Sequencing of this T cell receptor (beta chain) was carried out in a study of blood T cell repertoires in COVID-19. Source study methods: By means of reference gene primer amplification, nucleated cell counts were estimated. The repertoire was sequenced with immunoSEQ multiplex PCR; TCRdb's copy has only in-frame clones and lacks some. That table is the source of V, J and clone size, and D and trimming were worked out from the DNA. The sample holds 250,000 or so clones, around nine tenths seen once. About this clone: Other DNA sequences of this sample code for an identical CDR3.

Ages ranged from roughly 18 to 95 years, with residence in 24 US areas. Trimming took 2 bases from V and 5 from J, leaving 11 bases between them. The CDR3 spans 14 residues. CDR1 LGHDT and CDR2 YNNKEL come from the germline V gene (reference sequence). The source is a woman aged 50 to 60 who had recovered from COVID-19. Source material: PBMCs or T cells enriched from blood (not recorded which). The chain uses TRBV3-1 (or the pseudogene TRBV3-2) and TRBJ2-3, with a possible D match to TRBD1 (6 bases). The CDR3 DNA follows: TGTGCCAGCAGCCAACGCCAGGGGTTAGATACGCAGTATTTT. Protein sequence: CASSQRQGLDTQYF.